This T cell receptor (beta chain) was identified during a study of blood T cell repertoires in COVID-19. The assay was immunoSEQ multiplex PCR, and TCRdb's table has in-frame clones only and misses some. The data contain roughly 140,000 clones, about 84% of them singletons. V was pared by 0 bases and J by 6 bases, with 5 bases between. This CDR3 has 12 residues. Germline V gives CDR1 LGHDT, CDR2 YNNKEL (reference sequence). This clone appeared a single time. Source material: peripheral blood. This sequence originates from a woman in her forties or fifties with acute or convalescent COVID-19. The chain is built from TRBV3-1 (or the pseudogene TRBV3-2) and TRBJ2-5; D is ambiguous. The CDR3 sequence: CASSQDFKTQYF. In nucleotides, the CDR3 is TGTGCCAGCAGCCAAGATTTTAAGACCCAGTACTTC.